This record concerns one T cell receptor (beta chain) sequence. The antigen it recognizes is unknown. Base qualities are not provided; no much larger clone lies one nucleotide away. These data come from a study of cytomegalovirus exposure and HLA in healthy donors (dated by TCRdb to about 2017). At the level of the whole study: According to an earlier analysis of 587 of the donors, 200 million or so T cells yielded 117 million unique TCR beta sequences and approximately 300 Gb of sequence data. Roughly 320 gigabases of sequencing data and 70 million to 95 million unique TCR sequences made up an early release that covered over 550 HLA-typed donors. The genetic ancestry cluster associated with self-reported Caucasian donors included over 65% of the approximately 410 genotyped donors. The study aimed to test whether cataloging public T cell receptors could reveal signatures of past pathogen exposure. The study used immunosequencing to profile the T cell repertoires of 666 subjects and linked those repertoires to cytomegalovirus serostatus. A separate validation cohort of 90 to 150 different subjects was used in addition to the approximately 610-subject first cohort. To predict cytomegalovirus infection status, the study brought together high-throughput TCR immunosequencing, statistical association of individual TCRs with disease status, and machine learning. A later analysis re-analyzed previously published TCR beta repertoires from roughly 690 donors and added high-resolution HLA genotyping to study TCR occurrence patterns. The later analysis used no new phenotypic data to find candidate immune exposures, relying instead on TCR beta sequences and their occurrence across donors. An earlier analysis of 587 of the donors applied high-throughput TCR beta sequencing to assess whether each TCR beta V gene segment acted as functional or pseudogenic. Alongside the repertoire data, information on donor age, sex, ethnicity and CMV serostatus was compiled. A later genetic analysis used genome-wide SNP genotypes for about 55% of the 666 donors, treating that subset as a discovery cohort. Every repertoire in the discovery cohort had been generated on one and the same sequencing platform. HLA typing covered class I and class II loci at four-digit resolution. The number of donors typed differed by locus, with 629-630 for A, B, C, DRB1 and DQB1, 522 for DQA1, about 610 for DPA1, and over 400 for DPB1. Roughly five DR-DQ haplotypes were handled as single units for association and clustering, since linkage in the cohort was strong. Among some 410 genotyped donors of the cohort, an average of approximately 200,000 unique TCR beta nucleotide sequences was sequenced per donor, of which about 19% were non-productive.

General study outcomes and caveats: Because counts were too low, roughly 16 rarely observed V segments, including chromosome 9 orphons, were left out of the earlier analysis of 500 to 750 of the donors. When HLA alleles, especially DR and DQ, strongly co-occurred, TCR associations were difficult to assign to individual alleles. Sequencing depth was assumed to be roughly uniform across donors in the presence/absence analyses, though that assumption may not hold. A later genetic analysis reported fewer N-insertions in productive TCRs among donors in an Asian-associated ancestry cluster than the approximately 670-donor mean. A cluster of highly shared sequence variants was judged likely to represent a technical artifact of the sequencing pipeline. Several of the top co-occurrence clusters appeared to be linked to parvovirus B19, influenza, CMV and Epstein-Barr virus, according to a later analysis. A further reported finding was that TCR beta sequences accurately predicted the HLA-A and HLA-B alleles for most subjects in the first cohort. In vitro tests confirmed that a few of the cytomegalovirus-associated TCR beta chains recognize cytomegalovirus antigens. A later analysis found that TCR association rates varied across HLA loci, with DRB1 alleles showing the most associated TCRs and HLA-C alleles the fewest. In this cohort, only TCR beta chains were sequenced, and detectable features were limited by the absence of alpha or paired-chain data. In an earlier analysis of under 600 of the donors, most TCR beta V segments were observed in productive rearrangements about 90% or about 30% of the time, broadly matching IMGT annotations. The authors suggested that the approach could potentially be extended to other disease states and immunological phenotypes. Linkage disequilibrium might explain the correlated functional status among segregating V segments, but an unknown experimental factor could not be excluded. The classifier was reported to diagnose cytomegalovirus status with high specificity and sensitivity in both the original and validation cohorts. A later genetic analysis associated a missense DCLRE1C variant with V-gene and J-gene trimming of TCR beta chains, and an independent cohort replicated the association. According to a later analysis, most CMV-associated TCR beta chains appeared to be HLA-restricted, and the HLA associations seemed to be driven largely by CMV exposure. Across donors, most TCR sequences were observed very rarely, whereas some public TCRs were present in many individuals. In a later analysis, 16,951 TCR beta sequences were associated with specific HLA alleles at a false discovery rate of 0.05. Some IMGT-functional V segments, including TRBV6-2 and TRBV6-3, could not be distinguished by the 87-base-pair reads and were therefore excluded. Because HLA typing was unavailable for some donors at each locus, only the typed subset was used in association tests. For the cohort, immune exposure information was limited to CMV serostatus. In a later analysis, HLA-associated TCR beta chains were found to be more clonally expanded and to have lower generation probabilities than equally common non-associated chains. The study listed approximately 150 TCR beta chains as associated with cytomegalovirus.

Including the terminal cysteine and phenylalanine, the CDR3 comprises 17 residues. Only CDR3 DNA is held: 51 bases, read in frame from base 1. The germline V gene (reference sequence) yields MNHEY for CDR1 and SMNVEV for CDR2. At the junction V is shortened by 5 bases and J by 0 bases; bases outside the gene matches: 7. The protocol used for the library was the immunoSEQ multiplex PCR assay. The multiplex PCR relied on a mix of 60 forward primers for TCR Vbeta segments and 13 reverse primers for TCR Jbeta segments. The CDR3 region of rearranged TCR beta genes was amplified from genomic DNA by a multiplex PCR assay. The Illumina HiSeq System was used to sequence the amplified TCR beta libraries as 87-base-pair reads. As for how the authors treated the data: Across the 500 to 700 repertoires, a later analysis counted roughly 84 million unique TCR beta chains, roughly 11 million of which were shared by at least two donors. To remove PCR and sequencing errors, raw reads were error-corrected and collapsed into unique sequences using a nearest-neighbor algorithm that merged closely related sequences. CDR3 sequences were aligned to IMGT reference sequences to assign V, D and J gene segments. Each retained sequence needed at least a six-nucleotide match to both a V gene segment and a J gene segment. A rearrangement was called productive if the CDR3 had no stop codons and remained in frame with V and J, and every other rearrangement was called non-productive. CDR3 was defined by IMGT convention, running from the second conserved V-encoded cysteine to the conserved J-encoded phenylalanine. The earlier analysis of about 620 of the donors excluded sequences that lacked an unambiguous match to a single V gene segment. An earlier analysis of several hundred of the donors classified V segments as functional when productive rearrangements were above 56.7% and as segregating when the standard deviation between donors was above 5%. A statistical classification framework was developed to diagnose cytomegalovirus status using the catalog of TCR beta chain sequences. In a later analysis, V and J genes were assigned by comparing TCR nucleotide sequences against IMGT/GENE-DB human TR gene sequences. Using the TCRdist pipeline, a later analysis assigned CDR3 sequences along with most-parsimonious VDJ recombination scenarios. A later analysis defined each TCR beta chain by its CDR3 amino acid sequence plus V-gene family, and excluded reads lacking a unique V-gene family. To address suspected cross-contamination and a sequencing artifact, a later analysis removed approximately 590 highly shared, low-generation-probability nucleotide sequences. For each public chain, a later analysis derived a clonal expansion index from normalized ranks of inferred template counts within each repertoire. In a later analysis, generation probabilities were computed using a VDJ recombination model fitted to out-of-frame rearrangements, and the results were checked against IGoR. Hypergeometric tests were used in a later analysis to score TCR-TCR, TCR-HLA and TCR-CMV co-occurrence, with a repertoire-size bias correction applied to the TCR pairs. To estimate false discovery rates, a later analysis permuted the HLA or CMV assignments 20 times. In a later analysis, co-occurring TCRs were grouped using DBSCAN, with TCRdist sequence similarity added in when clustering inside HLA-allele-positive subsets. Repertoires with fewer than 30,000 or more than 120,000 public chains, plus five repertoires with anomalous nucleotide sharing, were excluded from co-occurrence clustering. TCRdb stores this immuneACCESS table with in-frame sequences only. Part of the clones is absent; in the studies checked, under half of the shortfall reflects unresolved V genes, and no reason is known for the rest. V and J calls and clone size come straight from that table; D and trimming were deduced from the DNA. The sample includes roughly 80,000 clones, with 67% observed a single time. The top ten constitute 6.9% of the sample.

The cohort was made up of about 610 healthy bone marrow donors. At the time of sampling, all cohort members were nominally healthy, though unrecorded immune exposures were likely present. The donor tested CMV seropositive and was one of the 289 seropositive cohort members. Every donor gave a peripheral blood sample, and the peripheral blood mononuclear cells from that sample were used for TCR beta sequencing. Genomic DNA was extracted from the blood cell samples with the Qiagen DNeasy Blood Extraction Kit. The sample comprised PBMCs. The chain is made from TRBV27 and TRBJ2-6; TRBD1 agrees with 7 junctional bases. This clonotype originated in a woman aged 45-65 years in good health and CMV-seropositive. The encoded CDR3 is CASSKVGTDSGANVLTF. The nucleotides are TGTGCCAGCAGTAAGGTGGGGACAGACTCTGGGGCCAACGTCCTGACTTTC.